The rows below give T cell receptor beta chains drawn from one sample of a study of control samples from healthy donors and cancer patients. TCRdb keeps only in-frame clones here, not all; method: immunoSEQ multiplex PCR. The table has 35,000 to 45,000 clones, under 95% seen once; the top ten hold 22%. Sequenced: PBMCs. These receptor sequences come from a woman in her 40s with head and neck cancer. CDR3s include the opening cysteine and the closing phenylalanine or tryptophan.

j_call: TRBJ1-6
v_call: TRBV9
cdr3_aa: CASSVRDVNVYNSPLHF

j_call: TRBJ2-1
v_call: TRBV5-4
cdr3_aa: CASSGKSGLAGGEQFF

j_call: TRBJ1-1
v_call: TRBV30
cdr3_aa: CAWSPLDRGNTEAFF

j_call: TRBJ1-2
v_call: TRBV25-1
cdr3_aa: CASSEFSGNGYTF

j_call: TRBJ2-7
v_call: TRBV7-9
cdr3_aa: CASSPSGRADEQYF

j_call: TRBJ2-5
v_call: TRBV21-1
cdr3_aa: CASSKSCQGRETQYF

j_call: TRBJ1-2
v_call: TRBV27
cdr3_aa: CASSPTGGYGYTF

j_call: TRBJ2-1
v_call: TRBV19
cdr3_aa: CASSPLAGVFSNEQFF

j_call: TRBJ2-3
v_call: TRBV19
cdr3_aa: CASTLTGPSPGTDTQYF

j_call: TRBJ2-4
v_call: TRBV29-1
cdr3_aa: CSVGGLARENLAKNIQYF

j_call: TRBJ1-3
v_call: TRBV3-1/TRBV3-2
cdr3_aa: CASSPKILGQTGSGNTIYF

j_call: TRBJ2-7
v_call: TRBV2
cdr3_aa: CASIRNTAYEQYF

j_call: TRBJ2-1
v_call: TRBV5-1
cdr3_aa: CASSFRRPSSYNEQFF

j_call: TRBJ1-5
v_call: TRBV6-5
cdr3_aa: CASSRGQEPQHF

j_call: TRBJ1-1
v_call: TRBV28
cdr3_aa: CASSKRTGHTEAFF

j_call: TRBJ1-2
v_call: TRBV5-6
cdr3_aa: CASSLVPSNGYTF

j_call: TRBJ2-5
v_call: TRBV6-5
cdr3_aa: CASGAGGDQETQYF

j_call: TRBJ2-7
v_call: TRBV2
cdr3_aa: CASTERYHGYEQYF

j_call: TRBJ2-1
v_call: TRBV19
cdr3_aa: CASNSGTSSYNEQFF

j_call: TRBJ1-4
v_call: TRBV5-1
cdr3_aa: CASSLEGGNEKLFF

j_call: TRBJ2-6
v_call: TRBV19
cdr3_aa: CASSPGQRSGANVLTF

j_call: TRBJ1-5
v_call: TRBV27
cdr3_aa: CASSLETGNQPQHF

j_call: TRBJ1-2
v_call: TRBV5-8
cdr3_aa: CASSSRTYGYTF

j_call: TRBJ1-1
v_call: TRBV12-5
cdr3_aa: CASGLVQGFHTEAFF